Below are 22 T cell receptor beta chains sequenced from a single sample in a study of blood T cell repertoires in COVID-19. Assay: immunoSEQ multiplex PCR; the TCRdb copy retains only in-frame clones and omits some. The sample has 350,000 to 450,000 clones, about nine tenths seen once. The sample taken for sequencing was peripheral blood. The receptors come from a woman in her 40s with COVID-19, enrolled during active disease.

The chain carries TRBV19 and TRBJ2-2; TRBD2 matches 11 bases. Germline CDR1 reads LNHDA; CDR2 reads SQIVND (reference sequence). The junction had 6 bases not matched to a gene; V was cut back by 3 bases and J by 0 bases. The CDR3 covers 18 residues. As DNA, the CDR3 is TGTGCCAGTAGTATTCGGGTAGCGGGAGGGTCGAACACCGGGGAGCTGTTTTTT. The encoded protein is CASSIRVAGGSNTGELFF.

This clone appeared once. The rearrangement links TRBV19 to TRBJ2-5; TRBD2 matches 15 bases. Germline CDR1 LNHDA, CDR2 SQIVND (reference sequence). The CDR3 consists of 18 residues. With 3 bases clipped from V and 1 base from J, the junction kept 6 bases outside the gene matches. In nucleotides, the CDR3 is TGTGCCAGTAGTATCCAAACGGGACTAGCGGGGGGCCAAGAGACCCAGTACTTC. It yields the protein CASSIQTGLAGGQETQYF.

This chain links TRBV5-4 with TRBJ2-7; 7 bases fit TRBD1. V lost 4 bases, J lost 3 bases, and 4 bases stayed unmatched. The germline V gene encodes CDR1 SGHNT and CDR2 YYREEE (reference sequence). This CDR3 has 13 residues. CDR3 nucleotide sequence: TGTGCCAGCAGCGGCCGGGACAGCTACGAGCAGTACTTC. Protein: CASSGRDSYEQYF.

The chain uses TRBV5-8 and TRBJ2-2; 7 nucleotides agree with TRBD1. V lost 0 bases, J lost 5 bases, and 10 bases stayed unmatched. The CDR3 runs to 17 residues. Germline V gene lookup returns CDR1 SGHTS and CDR2 YDEGEE. In DNA, the CDR3 is TGTGCCAGCAGCTTGGCGCTGACAGGGTTAGATACCGGGGAGCTGTTTTTT. Translating it yields CASSLALTGLDTGELFF.

This clone was found a few times. J is TRBJ1-2 and V is TRBV28, with TRBD1 matching 9 bases. The J segment lost 7 bases and the V segment lost 4 bases, leaving 10 bases of the junction unmatched. CDR1 is MDHEN, CDR2 SYDVKM, per germline. The CDR3 spans 15 residues. The DNA for the CDR3 is TGTGCCAGCAGTTGCTCACCGGGACAGGGATGTGGCTACACCTTC. Translation: CASSCSPGQGCGYTF.

This chain joins TRBV27 and TRBJ1-2; perhaps TRBD1 as D (6 bases). V lost 6 bases, J lost 4 bases, and 24 bases lay in between. Germline assignment: CDR1 MNHEY and CDR2 SMNVEV (reference sequence). CDR3 length: 17 amino acids. CDR3 amino acids: CASRYSSLGAGGYGYTF. In DNA, the CDR3 is TGTGCCAGCAGATATTCCTCCCTGGGGGCGGGCGGCTATGGCTACACCTTC.

CDR3 DNA sequence: TGTGCCAGCAGTTTATATAGGGGCCACGAGCAGTACTTC. Translated: CASSLYRGHEQYF. This chain joins TRBV12-3 or TRBV12-4 and TRBJ2-7, with D perhaps TRBD1 (5 bases). This CDR3 spans 13 amino acids. V was trimmed by 2 bases and J by 5 bases, leaving 10 bases between them.

This rearrangement joins TRBV19 to TRBJ1-2; TRBD1 is a possible D gene (6 bases). This CDR3 has 13 amino acids. Germline CDR1 and CDR2: LNHDA and SQIVND (reference sequence). The V end was cut by 5 bases, the J end by 8 bases, with 15 bases between. CDR3 protein: CASSEQGKGGYTF. The CDR3 DNA is TGTGCCAGTAGTGAACAGGGTAAAGGCGGCTACACCTTC.

The chain joins TRBV5-4 to TRBJ2-7, with 9 positions matching TRBD1. The CDR3 has 15 amino acids. Germline loops: CDR1 SGHNT, CDR2 YYREEE (reference sequence). The V segment lost 5 bases and the J segment 2 bases; nucleotides outside the gene matches: 8. The CDR3 loop is CASSAGTGLPYEQYF. In nucleotides, the CDR3 is TGTGCCAGCAGTGCCGGGACAGGGCTTCCCTACGAGCAGTACTTC. The full variable domain, in which reference TRBV5-4 and TRBJ2-7 provide the parts outside the CDR3, is ETGVTQSPTHLIKTRGQQVTLRCSSQSGHNTVSWYQQALGQGPQFIFQYYREEENGRGNFPPRFSGLQFPNYSSELNVNALELDDSALYLCASSAGTGLPYEQYFGPGTRLTVT.

This chain uses TRBV28 with TRBJ2-7; 9 positions agree with TRBD2. CDR1 and CDR2 (germline): MDHEN, SYDVKM. V was clipped by 5 bases and J by 5 bases; unmatched bases: 10. CDR3 length equals 15 residues. The chain's CDR3 is CASSTPGLATHEQYF. In DNA form, the CDR3 reads TGTGCCAGCAGTACACCGGGACTAGCAACCCACGAGCAGTACTTC.

The chain recombines TRBV2 with TRBJ2-6, with D possibly matching TRBD2 (6 bases). Germline CDR1 reads SNHLY; CDR2 reads FYNNEI. The CDR3 extends over 16 amino acids. Trimming removed 9 bases from V and 0 bases from J, with 15 bases in between. The CDR3 nucleotides are TGTGCCAGGGGGCGGGACGGTTCCTCTGGGGCCAACGTCCTGACTTTC. This encodes CARGRDGSSGANVLTF.

The V gene is TRBV4-3, the J gene TRBJ1-6, with 7 bases that match TRBD1. Germline loops: CDR1 LGHNA, CDR2 YSLEER. The ends lost 3 bases at V and 6 bases at J; junction bases unmatched: 5. This CDR3 region has 15 residues. CDR3: CASSQTGTVNSPLHF. In nucleotides, the CDR3 is TGCGCCAGCAGCCAGACCGGGACAGTTAATTCACCCCTCCACTTT.

For this clone: One end of the junction varies from germline; a read error may be responsible. The chain has TRBV25-1 and TRBJ1-5; 9 positions match TRBD1. This CDR3 is built from 14 residues. CDR1 is MGHDK and CDR2 is SYGVNS in the germline V gene. The CDR3 spells CASSEYLGRDREDF. For the CDR3, the DNA is TGTGCCAGCAGTGAATATCTTGGAAGGGACAGGGAGGATTTT.

Worth noting for this clone: This same CDR3 is encoded by further DNA sequences in the sample. The chain recombines TRBV5-1 with TRBJ1-1; D is perhaps TRBD1 (5 bases). Trimming cost V 0 bases and J 7 bases, with 10 bases left between them. The CDR3 totals 13 residues. Germline-derived CDR1 and CDR2 are SGHRS and YFSETQ. The DNA of the CDR3 is TGCGCCAGCAGCTTGGGGCAGGGCATTGAAGCTTTCTTT. This codes for CASSLGQGIEAFF.

The rearrangement links TRBV9 to TRBJ2-7; 7 bases align to TRBD1. Germline CDR1 reads SGDLS; CDR2 reads YYNGEE. This CDR3 has 14 amino acids. V shed 2 bases, J shed 2 bases, and the junction held 4 bases outside the gene matches. CDR3 protein: CASSVGTDPYEQYF. Here the CDR3 DNA reads TGTGCCAGCAGCGTCGGGACAGACCCCTACGAGCAGTACTTC.

CDR3 coding DNA: TGTGCCAGTAGCATCCTAGCGGGCCTCTCCTACGAGCAGTACTTC. It specifies CASSILAGLSYEQYF. V gene TRBV19 combines with J gene TRBJ2-7; 8 bases fit TRBD2. The CDR3 consists of 15 residues. Germline V gene lookup returns CDR1 LNHDA and CDR2 SQIVND (reference sequence). The V and J ends lost 6 bases and 0 bases, in that order; junction bases with no gene match: 7.

This chain joins TRBV19 and TRBJ2-3, with D possibly TRBD1 on 5 matching bases. CDR3 length equals 13 residues. The germline V gene has CDR1 LNHDA and CDR2 SQIVND (reference sequence). V shed 5 bases and J shed 6 bases, with 12 bases lying between them. The CDR3 here is CASSVQGGDTQYF. CDR3 DNA sequence: TGTGCCAGTAGTGTTCAGGGTGGTGATACGCAGTATTTT.

The table lists this clone with a few counts. This sequence joins TRBV2 and TRBJ1-4; a possible D gene is TRBD1 (6 bases). The CDR3 covers 15 residues. Germline V gene sequence: CDR1 SNHLY, CDR2 FYNNEI. Trimming took 11 bases from V and 3 from J, leaving 19 bases between them. Written as DNA, the CDR3 is TGTGCCGTCAGGGAAGCCAGGGGCGCTAATGAAAAACTGTTTTTT. Translated: CAVREARGANEKLFF.

The chain has TRBV3-1 (or the pseudogene TRBV3-2) and TRBJ2-1; 10 bases match TRBD2. The CDR3 consists of 16 residues. After removal of 1 base from V and 9 bases from J, the junction contained 9 bases not matched to a gene. Per the germline V gene, CDR1 is LGHDT and CDR2 is YNNKEL (reference sequence). The CDR3 DNA sequence: TGTGCCAGCAGCCAAGCGATAAGCGGGGGGGCCGGTGAGCAGTTCTTC. Residues: CASSQAISGGAGEQFF.

The rearrangement joins TRBV3-1 (or the pseudogene TRBV3-2) to TRBJ2-7; 8 nucleotides align to TRBD2. The CDR3 is 15 residues long. Trimming removed 1 base from V and 3 bases from J; junction bases left unmatched: 5. Germline CDR1 is LGHDT and CDR2 is YNNKEL (reference sequence). The DNA of the CDR3 is TGTGCCAGCAGCCAAGGCAGCGGGAGTTACTACGAGCAGTACTTC. It is translated as CASSQGSGSYYEQYF.

This chain connects TRBV27 to TRBJ1-6; 7 bases match TRBD1. V shed 3 bases and J 9 bases; nucleotides not matched to a gene: 5. The V gene's germline CDR1 is MNHEY and CDR2 SMNVEV (reference sequence). This CDR3 contains 14 residues. The CDR3 sequence: CASSFEGARSPLHF. The CDR3 DNA follows: TGTGCCAGCAGTTTCGAGGGGGCGCGTTCACCCCTCCACTTT.

This sequence joins TRBV28 and TRBJ2-7, with D possibly matching TRBD2 (7 bases). This CDR3 is 15 amino acids long. Germline CDR1 reads MDHEN; CDR2 reads SYDVKM. V was clipped by 5 bases and J by 0 bases, with 14 bases between them. CDR3 sequence: CASSLGGTLSYEQYF. The CDR3 DNA reads TGTGCCAGCAGTCTGGGGGGGACACTCTCCTACGAGCAGTACTTC.